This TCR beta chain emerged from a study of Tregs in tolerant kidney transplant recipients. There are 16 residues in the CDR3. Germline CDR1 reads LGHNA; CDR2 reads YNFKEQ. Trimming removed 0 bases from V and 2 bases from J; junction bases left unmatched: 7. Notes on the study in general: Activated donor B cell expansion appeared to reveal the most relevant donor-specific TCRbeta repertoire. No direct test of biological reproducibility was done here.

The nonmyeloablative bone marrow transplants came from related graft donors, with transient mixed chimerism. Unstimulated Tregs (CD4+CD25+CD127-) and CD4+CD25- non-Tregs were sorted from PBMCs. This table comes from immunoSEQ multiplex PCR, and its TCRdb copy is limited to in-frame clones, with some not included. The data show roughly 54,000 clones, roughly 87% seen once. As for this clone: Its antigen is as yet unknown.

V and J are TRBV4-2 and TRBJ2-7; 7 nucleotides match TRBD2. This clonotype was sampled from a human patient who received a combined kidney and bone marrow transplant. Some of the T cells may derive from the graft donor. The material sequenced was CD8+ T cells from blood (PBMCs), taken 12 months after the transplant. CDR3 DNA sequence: TGTGCCAGCAGCCAAGATTACCTAGCGGAAACCTACGAGCAGTACTTC. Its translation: CASSQDYLAETYEQYF.